This T cell receptor beta chain was sequenced for a study of cytomegalovirus exposure and HLA in healthy donors. Study-level information: Later, an analysis reported that the 110 or so validation repertoires had used the same platform as the roughly 650 first-cohort repertoires.

Generated by immunoSEQ multiplex PCR, the TCRdb table keeps only in-frame clones and is missing some. The table has 180,000 or so clones, roughly nine tenths seen once; the top ten hold less than 9.5%. The donors formed part of the approximately 130-subject validation cohort, distinct from the roughly 640-subject first cohort. Only a few counts were recorded for this clone. Germline values: CDR1 LGHNT, CDR2 FRNRAP. J gave up 9 bases and V 3 bases, and 4 bases lay outside the gene matches. CDR3 length: 13 residues. The V gene is TRBV12-5, the J gene TRBJ2-2; 7 bases fit TRBD2. The source of this sequence is a man aged 25 to 40 in good health and CMV-seropositive. Material: PBMCs. The CDR3 sequence: CASGFGGGRELFF. CDR3 sequence (DNA): TGTGCTAGTGGTTTTGGCGGGGGACGGGAGCTGTTTTTT.